This passage covers 28 T cell receptor beta chains from one sample sequenced in a study of shared clonotypes between healthy human individuals (TCRdb year 2020). The library was made by the immunoSEQ multiplex PCR assay. The immuneACCESS repertoire file appears here via TCRdb, limited to in-frame rearrangements. These files lack a portion of the clones; in checked studies, under half of the deficit traces to unresolved V genes, and the cause of the others is not known. This sample gives around 1.1 million clones in total; approximately 80% of them show up just once. In total, the top ten clones hold under 0.8% of the sample. The source material was memory CD4+ T cells from PBMCs. In the paper's terms, the cell subset or site label means: CD45RA-negative fraction. These receptors came from a man aged 18 to 30 in good health. Some clones in this sample may be carry-over from other donors' samples.

In nucleotides, the CDR3 is TGTGCCAGCAGCCCGGGGAGGGAGGATTACAATGAGCAGTTCTTC. It codes for CASSPGREDYNEQFF. The gene calls are TRBV28 and TRBJ2-1; 7 bases match TRBD2. There are 15 residues in the CDR3. The J segment lost 4 bases and the V segment lost 6 bases, leaving 9 bases of the junction unmatched. Germline-derived CDR1 and CDR2 are MDHEN and SYDVKM.

A remark on this clone: This same CDR3 is encoded by further DNA sequences in the sample. The rearrangement uses TRBV5-1 and TRBJ2-7; D remains ambiguous. Germline V gene sequence: CDR1 SGHRS, CDR2 YFSETQ. The V and J ends lost 1 base and 2 bases respectively, with 10 bases between them. There are 14 residues in the CDR3. CDR3 DNA: TGCGCCAGCAGCTTGAGCCCTGGCCCCTACGAGCAGTACTTC. Amino acids: CASSLSPGPYEQYF.

The chain uses TRBV19 and TRBJ2-3, with 8 bases matching TRBD2. V shed 5 bases, J shed 6 bases, and the junction held 13 bases outside the gene matches. Per the germline V gene, CDR1 is LNHDA and CDR2 is SQIVND (reference sequence). CDR3 length: 16 residues. This chain's CDR3 is CASSPIAGSYTDTQYF. CDR3 nucleotide sequence: TGTGCCAGTAGTCCAATAGCGGGATCCTACACGGATACGCAGTATTTT.

V usage is TRBV19 and J usage is TRBJ2-1, with 12 bases that match TRBD2. Germline V gene lookup returns CDR1 LNHDA and CDR2 SQIVND (reference sequence). This CDR3 comprises 16 residues. V lost 4 bases, J lost 6 bases, and 7 bases stayed unmatched. The CDR3 nucleotides are TGTGCCAGTAGTAGACTAGCGGGAGATTGGGGCAATGAGCAGTTCTTC. It specifies CASSRLAGDWGNEQFF.

V usage is TRBV11-1 and J usage is TRBJ2-3; either TRBD1 or TRBD2 may supply D (5 bases each). Germline CDR1 SGHAT, CDR2 FQDESV (reference sequence). This CDR3 contains 16 residues. V was pared by 5 bases and J by 0 bases, with 15 bases between. CDR3 protein: CASSLTGARSTDTQYF. The CDR3 DNA reads TGTGCCAGCAGCCTGACCGGGGCCAGGAGCACAGATACGCAGTATTTT.

This clone was seen repeatedly, ten times or more. The J gene is TRBJ2-7, the V gene TRBV6-5, with unresolved D. CDR1 is MNHEY, CDR2 SVGAGI, per germline. This CDR3 spans 14 amino acids. V was pared by 5 bases and J by 7 bases, with 18 bases between. In DNA form, the CDR3 reads TGTGCCAGCAGTCCTGATCGGGTGGCTTGGGAGCAGTACTTC. Translation gives CASSPDRVAWEQYF.

Of note for this clone: A much larger clone sits a single nucleotide away, making a read error possible. The chain recombines TRBV7-9 with TRBJ1-5; D unclear. The germline V gene encodes CDR1 SEHNR and CDR2 FQNEAQ (reference sequence). V lost 2 bases, J lost 3 bases, and 2 bases lay in between. The CDR3 covers 12 residues. In DNA, the CDR3 is TGTGCCAGCAGCTTAATCAATCAGCCCCAGCATTTT. Translated, it gives CASSLINQPQHF.

This clone was counted once. This CDR3 is also generated by other DNA sequences in the sample. V is TRBV27 and J is TRBJ2-7; D unresolved. CDR1 MNHEY and CDR2 SMNVEV come from the germline V gene (reference sequence). The ends were cut back, 8 bases at V and 3 bases at J, with 2 bases in the middle. The CDR3 is 9 amino acids. DNA of the CDR3: TGTGCCAGCCGCTACGAGCAGTACTTC. Amino acid sequence: CASRYEQYF.

This chain joins TRBV30 and TRBJ2-3, with no clear D. The CDR3 is made up of 12 amino acids. V was pared by 3 bases and J by 9 bases, with 13 bases between. Germline assignment: CDR1 GTSNPN and CDR2 SVGIG (reference sequence). The CDR3 protein is CAWRVWSGTQYF. The CDR3 DNA follows: TGTGCCTGGAGGGTTTGGTCAGGCACGCAGTATTTT.

Comment on this clone: Relative to the germline gene, one junction end is altered; a read error may explain this. The CDR3: CSPTGTTPTF. The DNA for the CDR3 is TGCAGTCCAACCGGGACAACCCCAACCTTC. This chain links TRBV20-1 with TRBJ2-7; D might be TRBD1 (6 bases). The CDR3 is 10 amino acids. The germline gives CDR1 DFQATT, CDR2 SNEGSKA (reference sequence).

This chain joins TRBV28 and TRBJ2-7; unclear D gene. Trimming took 2 bases from V and 5 from J, leaving 4 bases between them. The length of the CDR3 is 11 residues. CDR1 MDHEN and CDR2 SYDVKM come from the germline V gene. The chain's CDR3 is CASSLDHEQYF. In nucleotides, the CDR3 is TGTGCCAGCAGTTTAGACCACGAGCAGTACTTC.

This clone was observed at least ten times. The chain combines TRBV7-2 with TRBJ2-7, with D unresolved. Trimming cost V 2 bases and J 3 bases, with 8 bases left between them. Germline V gene data show CDR1 as SGHTA and CDR2 as FQGNSA. The CDR3 runs to 13 residues. The chain's CDR3 is CASSLTMNYEQYF. In DNA, the CDR3 is TGTGCCAGCAGCTTAACGATGAACTACGAGCAGTACTTC.

This chain connects TRBV28 to TRBJ2-7, with D perhaps being TRBD1 or TRBD2 (5 bases each). CDR1 and CDR2 (germline): MDHEN, SYDVKM. This CDR3 has 14 amino acids. V was cut by 2 bases and J by 1 base, with 9 bases left in between. The CDR3 protein is CASSLEGRSYEQYF. CDR3 nucleotide sequence: TGTGCCAGCAGTTTAGAGGGACGGTCCTACGAGCAGTACTTC.

The CDR3: CASSLDRRTAEAFF. The CDR3 DNA reads as TGTGCCAGCAGCTTGGATCGACGGACGGCTGAAGCTTTCTTT. The chain recombines TRBV5-6 with TRBJ1-1; D is uncertain. Germline lookup yields CDR1 SGHDT and CDR2 YYEEEE. Trimming left V 0 bases short and J 6 bases short, with 12 bases between. This CDR3 has 14 amino acids.

The chain carries TRBV6-1 and TRBJ1-4; a weak D match, TRBD1 (6 bases). Trimming removed 7 bases at V and 6 bases at J, with 18 bases between. This CDR3 spans 15 amino acids. Germline V gene sequence: CDR1 MNHNS, CDR2 SASEGT. In DNA form, the CDR3 reads TGTGCCAGCACAAACCGGGCAGGGGTCGATGAAAAACTGTTTTTT. This translates into CASTNRAGVDEKLFF.

This clone was recorded a few times. The gene calls are TRBV4-2 and TRBJ2-5; 8 bases are a match to TRBD2. The J call is in doubt because the DNA end fits TRBJ2-7 better. This CDR3 is built from 17 residues. From germline, CDR1 is LGHNA and CDR2 YNFKEQ. CDR3 sequence: CASSQEGGSGSVDEQYF. In DNA, the CDR3 is TGTGCCAGCAGCCAAGAGGGGGGCAGCGGGAGTGTCGACGAGCAGTACTTC.

The J gene is TRBJ1-5, the V gene TRBV5-6; the D gene is possibly TRBD1 (6 bases). This CDR3 region has 17 residues. V shed 4 bases and J shed 2 bases, with 19 bases lying between them. Germline V gene sequence: CDR1 SGHDT, CDR2 YYEEEE. The CDR3 loop reads CASSLRLGGGGNQPQHF. The CDR3 DNA reads TGTGCCAGCAGCCTACGCTTAGGCGGGGGCGGCAATCAGCCCCAGCATTTT.

The chain joins TRBV28 to TRBJ2-5; 12 nucleotides align to TRBD2. CDR3 length: 14 residues. In germline, CDR1 is MDHEN, CDR2 SYDVKM. Trimming took 5 bases from V and 4 from J; bases not matched to a gene: 2. The CDR3 protein is CASSGLAGRETQYF. The CDR3 bases are TGTGCCAGCAGTGGACTAGCGGGAAGAGAGACCCAGTACTTC. Using reference TRBV28 and TRBJ2-5 for the parts outside the CDR3, the full variable domain is DVKVTQSSRYLVKRTGEKVFLECVQDMDHENMFWYRQDPGLGLRLIYFSYDVKMKEKGDIPEGYSVSREKKERFSLILESASTNQTSMYLCASSGLAGRETQYFGPGTRLLVL.

The J gene is TRBJ2-1, the V gene TRBV9; D remains unclear. V lost 0 bases to trimming and J lost 10 bases, with 17 bases between them. This CDR3 region has 15 residues. Germline V lookup: CDR1 SGDLS, CDR2 YYNGEE. DNA for the CDR3: TGTGCCAGCAGCGTAGCCGGAACGACGGGCCGAGAGCAGTTCTTC. Amino acid sequence: CASSVAGTTGREQFF.

The chain has TRBV5-1 and TRBJ2-3; D unresolved. The CDR3 extends over 13 amino acids. Germline V gene sequence: CDR1 SGHRS, CDR2 YFSETQ. The V and J ends lost 0 bases and 4 bases respectively, with 6 bases between them. CDR3 sequence: CASSLGLADTQYF. CDR3 DNA: TGCGCCAGCAGCTTGGGCTTAGCAGATACGCAGTATTTT. Variable domain in full (rest from reference TRBV5-1 and TRBJ2-3): KAGVTQTPRYLIKTRGQQVTLSCSPISGHRSVSWYQQTPGQGLQFLFEYFSETQRNKGNFPGRFSGRQFSNSRSEMNVSTLELGDSALYLCASSLGLADTQYFGPGTRLTVL.

This chain's CDR3 is CASSQDPNSGTELFF. The CDR3 DNA follows: TGCGCCAGCAGCCAAGATCCAAATAGCGGGACGGAGCTGTTTTTT. The rearrangement uses TRBV4-3 and TRBJ2-2; 8 positions match TRBD2. Germline CDR1 is LGHNA and CDR2 is YSLEER. V lost 0 bases, J lost 10 bases, and 7 bases stayed unmatched. The CDR3 is made up of 15 amino acids.

This chain uses TRBV5-1 with TRBJ2-5; possibly TRBD1 or TRBD2 for D (6 bases each). This CDR3 region has 15 residues. V gave up 0 bases and J gave up 1 base, with 10 bases separating them. CDR1 is SGHRS, CDR2 YFSETQ, per germline. The CDR3 nucleotides read TGCGCCAGCAGCTTGGACGGGGGCAGCCAAGAGACCCAGTACTTC. Protein product: CASSLDGGSQETQYF.

Turning to this clone: One end of the junction does not line up with germline, which may come from a read error. The V call is TRBV7-9, the J call TRBJ2-7; D may be TRBD1 (6 bases). This CDR3 comprises 12 residues. CDR1 SEHNR and CDR2 FQNEAQ come from the germline V gene (reference sequence). In DNA form, the CDR3 reads TGCTCTACGGCCCAGGGGACGAGGGAGCAGTACTTC. Translating gives CSTAQGTREQYF.

The chain employs TRBV27 and TRBJ2-5, with TRBD1 matching 7 bases. Per the germline V gene, CDR1 is MNHEY and CDR2 is SMNVEV (reference sequence). The CDR3 sequence is 14 residues long. With 6 bases clipped from V and 5 bases from J, the junction kept 9 bases outside the gene matches. Here the CDR3 reads CASRPTGSLETQYF. CDR3 nucleotides: TGTGCCAGCAGACCGACAGGGAGTTTGGAGACCCAGTACTTC.

This sequence joins TRBV5-4 and TRBJ2-7; D possibly uses TRBD1 or TRBD2 (5 bases each). The length of the CDR3 is 15 residues. V shed 3 bases and J shed 6 bases, with 19 bases lying between them. Germline V gives CDR1 SGHNT, CDR2 YYREEE (reference sequence). The CDR3 DNA is TGTGCCAGCAGCTCCCGGGACGGAGATTTCGGCGAGCAGTACTTC. The encoded protein is CASSSRDGDFGEQYF.

The genes are TRBV5-1 and TRBJ2-3; 9 nucleotides line up with TRBD2. The CDR3 is made up of 16 amino acids. In germline, CDR1 is SGHRS, CDR2 YFSETQ. V was clipped by 2 bases and J by 2 bases; unmatched bases: 6. CDR3 residues: CASSLLGTSNTDTQYF. DNA for the CDR3: TGCGCCAGCAGCTTACTTGGGACTAGCAACACAGATACGCAGTATTTT.

As concerns this clone: The same CDR3 also results from other DNA sequences found in this sample. V is TRBV28 and J is TRBJ1-2; 7 bases fit TRBD1. The CDR3 length is 13 residues. The V gene end was trimmed by 6 bases and the J gene end by 4 bases; junction bases not matched to a gene: 5. Germline assignment: CDR1 MDHEN and CDR2 SYDVKM. DNA for the CDR3: TGTGCCAGCAGCTGGGGGACAGTCTATGGCTACACCTTC. Protein: CASSWGTVYGYTF.

The CDR3, as DNA: TGTGCCAGCAGTCCAGGACGTTACGAGCAGTACTTC. It specifies CASSPGRYEQYF. The chain employs TRBV28 and TRBJ2-7; D gene ambiguous. Trimming cost V 5 bases and J 4 bases, with 9 bases left between them. Germline CDR1 is MDHEN and CDR2 is SYDVKM. The CDR3 runs to 12 residues.